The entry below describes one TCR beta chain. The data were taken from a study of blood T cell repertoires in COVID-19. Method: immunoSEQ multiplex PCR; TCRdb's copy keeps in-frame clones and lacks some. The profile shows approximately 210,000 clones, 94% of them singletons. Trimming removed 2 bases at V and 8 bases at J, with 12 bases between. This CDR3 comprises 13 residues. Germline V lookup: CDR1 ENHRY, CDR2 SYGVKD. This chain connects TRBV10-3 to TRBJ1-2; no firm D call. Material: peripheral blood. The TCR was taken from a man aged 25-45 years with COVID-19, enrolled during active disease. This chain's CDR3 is CAISEGELHGYTF. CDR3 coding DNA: TGTGCCATCAGTGAGGGGGAGTTGCACGGCTACACCTTC.